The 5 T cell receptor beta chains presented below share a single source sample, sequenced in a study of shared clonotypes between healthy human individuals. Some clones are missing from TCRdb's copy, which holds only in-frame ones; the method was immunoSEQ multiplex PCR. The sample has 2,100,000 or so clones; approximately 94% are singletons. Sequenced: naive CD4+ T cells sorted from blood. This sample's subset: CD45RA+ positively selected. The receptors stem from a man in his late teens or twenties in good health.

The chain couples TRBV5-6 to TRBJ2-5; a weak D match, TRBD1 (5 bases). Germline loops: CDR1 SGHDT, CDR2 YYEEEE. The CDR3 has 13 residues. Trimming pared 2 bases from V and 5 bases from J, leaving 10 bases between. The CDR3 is CASSFRWGETQYF. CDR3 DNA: TGTGCCAGCAGCTTCAGGTGGGGCGAGACCCAGTACTTC.

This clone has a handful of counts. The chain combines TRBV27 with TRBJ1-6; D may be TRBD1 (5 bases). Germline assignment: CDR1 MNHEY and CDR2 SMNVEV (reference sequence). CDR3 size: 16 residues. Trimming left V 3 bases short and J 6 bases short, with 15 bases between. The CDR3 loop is CASSFNSGTRNSPLHF. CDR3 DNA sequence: TGTGCCAGCAGTTTTAACTCCGGGACGCGTAATTCACCCCTCCACTTT.

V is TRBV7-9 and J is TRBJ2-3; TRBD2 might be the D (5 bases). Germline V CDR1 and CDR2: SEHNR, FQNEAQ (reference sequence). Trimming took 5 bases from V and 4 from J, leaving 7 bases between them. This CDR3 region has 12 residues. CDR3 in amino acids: CASSPDSDTQYF. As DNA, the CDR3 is TGTGCCAGCAGCCCGGACTCAGATACGCAGTATTTT.

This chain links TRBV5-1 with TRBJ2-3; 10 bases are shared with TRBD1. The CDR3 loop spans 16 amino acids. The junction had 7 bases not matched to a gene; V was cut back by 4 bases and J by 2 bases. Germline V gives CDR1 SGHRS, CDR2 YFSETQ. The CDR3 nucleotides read TGCGCCAGCAGCAGAGGGGACAGGGGAAACACAGATACGCAGTATTTT. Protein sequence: CASSRGDRGNTDTQYF.

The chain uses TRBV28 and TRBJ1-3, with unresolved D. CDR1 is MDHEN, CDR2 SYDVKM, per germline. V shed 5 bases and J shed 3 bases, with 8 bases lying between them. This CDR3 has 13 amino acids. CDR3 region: CASSQNGGNTIYF. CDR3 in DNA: TGTGCCAGCAGTCAGAACGGTGGAAACACCATATATTTT.